The clone carrying this T cell receptor (beta chain) was seen a handful of times. The antigen is not known. This sample also contains other DNA sequences that code for the same CDR3. V lost 5 bases to trimming and J lost 3 bases, with 2 bases between them. Germline CDR1 MDHEN, CDR2 SYDVKM. The CDR3 has 11 amino acids. The sample comes from a study of shared clonotypes between healthy human individuals. Study conclusions and caveats: Sequencing depth was expected to influence donor clonotype sharing.

Splitting of CD4+ cells produced CD45RA+ naive and CD45RA-negative memory subsets. Execution of the assay was at deep level. Method: immunoSEQ multiplex PCR; TCRdb's copy keeps in-frame clones and lacks some. The data contain some 2.3 million clones, approximately 95% of them singletons. The specimen was naive CD4+ T cells from PBMCs. Described subset: CD45RA+ positively selected. This sequence originates from a man between 18 and 29 years old in good health. Some clones in this sample may be carry-over from other donors' samples. The chain employs TRBV28 and TRBJ1-5, with D uncertain. CDR3 DNA sequence: TGTGCCAGCAGTGCCAATCAGCCCCAGCATTTT. Its translation is CASSANQPQHF.